What follows are 25 T cell receptor beta chains derived from one specimen sequenced in a study of coeliac disease (dated by TCRdb to between 2021 and 2023). Library method: the immunoSEQ multiplex PCR assay. Entries here come from immuneACCESS through TCRdb and include only in-frame sequences with V and J called. Some clones fail to appear in such tables; in the studies checked, an unresolved V gene covers under half of the shortfall, and the cause of the remainder is unknown. Present in this sample are around 9,000 clones, under 70% of which were seen just once. 20% of the sample rests with the top ten. The sequenced material came from lamina propria lymphocytes from the gut. What the cell subset or site label conveys for this sample: lamina propria cell (LPC) fraction of small intestinal biopsy. All receptors come from a woman aged 55-69 years with celiac disease.

This clone was detected a few times. The rearrangement joins TRBV4-2 to TRBJ2-1; D might be TRBD2 (6 bases). CDR3 size: 16 residues. Trimming stripped 0 bases from V and 10 bases from J, with 19 bases between. CDR1 LGHNA and CDR2 YNFKEQ come from the germline V gene. The CDR3 DNA is TGTGCCAGCAGCCAAGAGGCGGGAATCACCTTTGAGGAGCAGTTCTTC. Translation gives CASSQEAGITFEEQFF.

The V and J genes are TRBV11-3 and TRBJ2-2; D is undetermined. This CDR3 comprises 13 residues. In germline, CDR1 is SGHNT, CDR2 YENEEA. V dropped 1 base and J dropped 5 bases, with 5 bases sitting between them. In nucleotides, the CDR3 is TGTGCCAGCAGCTTAGTTCCGACCGGGGAGCTGTTTTTT. Its protein is CASSLVPTGELFF.

The rearrangement uses TRBV2 and TRBJ1-2, with no clear D. Deletions cut 8 bases from V and 2 bases from J, with 15 bases between. Germline V CDR1 and CDR2: SNHLY, FYNNEI. CDR3 length: 14 residues. The CDR3 reads CASRSGSFNYGYTF. The CDR3 DNA reads TGTGCCAGCCGCTCCGGGAGTTTCAACTATGGCTACACCTTC.

The rearrangement uses TRBV30 and TRBJ2-3; D gene ambiguous. Trimming took off 0 bases at V and 1 base at J, with 11 bases between the two ends. The germline V gene has CDR1 GTSNPN and CDR2 SVGIG (reference sequence). The CDR3 loop spans 15 amino acids. Here the CDR3 DNA reads TGTGCCTGGAGTGTAAGGAGACTTGGCACAGATACGCAGTATTTT. This gives the protein CAWSVRRLGTDTQYF. Variable domain in full (rest from reference TRBV30 and TRBJ2-3): SQTIHQWPATLVQPVGSPLSLECTVEGTSNPNLYWYRQAAGRGLQLLFYSVGIGQISSEVPQNLSASRPQDRQFILSSKKLLLSDSGFYLCAWSVRRLGTDTQYFGPGTRLTVL.

The genes are TRBV30 and TRBJ1-1; 10 bases align to TRBD1. This CDR3 spans 13 amino acids. The junction had 2 bases not matched to a gene; V was cut back by 3 bases and J by 4 bases. CDR1 and CDR2 (germline): GTSNPN, SVGIG (reference sequence). The CDR3: CAWRGQGSTEAFF. CDR3 bases: TGTGCCTGGAGGGGACAGGGGTCCACTGAAGCTTTCTTT.

In the case of this clone: An end of the junction does not agree with germline; a read error may underlie this. The rearrangement uses TRBV5-1 and TRBJ2-2, with D perhaps matching TRBD1 (5 bases). Germline CDR1 and CDR2: SGHRS and YFSETQ. The CDR3 has 14 residues. CDR3 coding DNA: TGCGCCGGCAGCCTTCAGGGATTGGGCGGGGAGCTGTTTTTT. As protein: CAGSLQGLGGELFF.

V is TRBV6-6 and J is TRBJ2-2; 10 positions match TRBD1. The CDR3 extends over 13 amino acids. Germline CDR1 and CDR2: MNHNY and SVGAGI (reference sequence). The junction had 4 bases not matched to a gene; V was cut back by 10 bases and J by 5 bases. In nucleotides, the CDR3 is TGTGCCACCAGGACAGGGGGGACCGGGGAGCTGTTTTTT. It encodes CATRTGGTGELFF.

The J gene is TRBJ2-1, the V gene TRBV30, with 11 positions matching TRBD2. The CDR3 is 15 residues long. Germline loops: CDR1 GTSNPN, CDR2 SVGIG (reference sequence). V gave up 4 bases and J gave up 4 bases; unmatched junction bases: 6. DNA of the CDR3: TGTGCCTGGACGGGACTAGCGGAGCCATACAATGAGCAGTTCTTC. Protein: CAWTGLAEPYNEQFF.

This chain joins TRBV11-1 and TRBJ2-7, with TRBD2 matching over 9 bases. The germline CDR1 and CDR2 sequences are SGHAT and FQDESV (reference sequence). There are 15 residues in the CDR3. The ends lost 6 bases at V and 5 bases at J; junction bases unmatched: 11. CDR3 amino acids: CASSRTSGRSNEQYF. Written as DNA, the CDR3 is TGTGCCAGCAGTCGAACCAGCGGGAGGAGTAACGAGCAGTACTTC.

This clone was observed once. V gene TRBV6-8 combines with J gene TRBJ1-5; D is undetermined. Germline V lookup: CDR1 MNHGY, CDR2 SAAAGT. The germline V and J ends were trimmed by 8 bases and 6 bases, with 20 bases remaining between them. There are 15 residues in the CDR3. The CDR3 nucleotides are TGTGCCAGCGGCATCTCACGGCCGAGCGGTCAGCCCCAGCATTTT. Its translation is CASGISRPSGQPQHF.

The chain combines TRBV10-3 with TRBJ1-1; D not certain. The CDR3 sequence is 14 residues long. Per germline, CDR1 ENHRY and CDR2 SYGVKD. Trimming cost V 6 bases and J 1 base, with 12 bases left between them. This CDR3 is CAIRSPVQNTEAFF. The CDR3 bases are TGTGCCATCAGGAGCCCCGTCCAGAACACTGAAGCTTTCTTT.

This chain uses TRBV28 with TRBJ2-7; D is perhaps TRBD2 (6 bases). CDR3 length equals 15 residues. V lost 4 bases and J lost 7, with 20 bases in between. The germline gives CDR1 MDHEN, CDR2 SYDVKM. CDR3 nucleotide sequence: TGTGCCAGCAGTTCTCCGGGACGCGGACTACGGGAGCAGTACTTC. Amino acids: CASSSPGRGLREQYF.

This clone was seen only once. V is TRBV30 and J is TRBJ1-4, with unresolved D. Germline-derived CDR1 and CDR2 are GTSNPN and SVGIG (reference sequence). Trimming removed 6 bases at V and 8 bases at J, with 10 bases between. The CDR3 extends over 11 amino acids. The chain's CDR3 is CACWTGEKLFF. Written as DNA, the CDR3 is TGTGCCTGCTGGACGGGGGAAAAACTGTTTTTT.

The chain is built from TRBV9 and TRBJ1-2, with a tentative D call TRBD1 (6 bases). This CDR3 comprises 15 residues. CDR1 is SGDLS, CDR2 YYNGEE, per germline. V was shortened by 4 bases and J by 4 bases, with 17 bases between the two germline ends. CDR3 loop: CASSPQAGVGYGYTF. The CDR3 coding sequence is TGTGCCAGCAGCCCCCAGGCAGGGGTGGGCTATGGCTACACCTTC.

The CDR3 is CASSLGGSGYGYTF. CDR3 bases: TGTGCCAGCAGTTTGGGCGGGTCGGGCTATGGCTACACCTTC. V gene TRBV27 combines with J gene TRBJ1-2, with D unclear. CDR1 is MNHEY and CDR2 is SMNVEV in the germline V gene (reference sequence). Trimming took off 3 bases at V and 4 bases at J, with 12 bases between the two ends. This CDR3 region has 14 residues.

This clone was counted only a few times. The chain links TRBV27 to TRBJ1-6; perhaps TRBD1 as D (5 bases). V was pared by 5 bases and J by 7 bases, with 18 bases between. CDR1 is MNHEY, CDR2 SMNVEV, per germline (reference sequence). The CDR3 loop spans 16 amino acids. CDR3 DNA sequence: TGTGCCAGCAGTGGAGGGACCGCCTCATTCAATTCACCCCTCCACTTT. Amino acid sequence: CASSGGTASFNSPLHF.

By share of the sample, this clone is large. One end of the junction is discordant with germline, which a read error may explain. V and J are TRBV7-9 and TRBJ2-3, with 9 bases matching TRBD1. Germline-derived CDR1 and CDR2 are SEHNR and FQNEAQ (reference sequence). The CDR3 has 14 residues. The CDR3 region is CASTLRTGASTQYF. In DNA, the CDR3 is TGTGCCAGCACCTTAAGGACAGGGGCATCTACGCAGTATTTT.

This chain connects TRBV4-1 to TRBJ2-2; 7 positions match TRBD2. The CDR3 runs 13 residues. Looked up from germline, CDR1 is MGHRA and CDR2 is YSYEKL. Unmatched junction bases numbered 4, after V lost 6 bases and J lost 6 bases. CDR3 amino acids: CASRPTSAGELFF. The CDR3 DNA reads as TGCGCCAGCAGGCCTACTAGCGCCGGGGAGCTGTTTTTT.

This chain connects TRBV28 to TRBJ2-7, with 8 bases fitting TRBD1. Per the germline V gene, CDR1 is MDHEN and CDR2 is SYDVKM. The CDR3 length is 14 residues. V lost 5 bases to trimming and J lost 3 bases; unmatched junction nucleotides: 6. CDR3 sequence: CASSPGTGVYEQYF. The CDR3 DNA follows: TGTGCCAGCAGTCCCGGGACAGGAGTCTACGAGCAGTACTTC.

CDR3 amino acids: CASGTGTQYF. CDR3 DNA sequence: TGTGCCAGCGGGACAGGGACCCAGTACTTC. This chain uses TRBV7-9 with TRBJ2-7; the match to TRBD1 covers 8 bases. The tail of the sequence fits TRBJ2-5 better, so the J call may be wrong. The length of the CDR3 is 10 residues. The germline CDR1 and CDR2 sequences are SEHNR and FQNEAQ (reference sequence).

This clone has just a few counts. V gene TRBV7-2 combines with J gene TRBJ2-7; possible D gene TRBD1, 6 bases. Trimming removed 0 bases at V and 3 bases at J, with 9 bases between. CDR1 and CDR2 from the germline V gene are SGHTA and FQGNSA. The CDR3 loop spans 14 amino acids. The CDR3 nucleotides are TGTGCCAGCAGCTTAGCGGACAGTTTCTACGAGCAGTACTTC. Its protein is CASSLADSFYEQYF.

V gene TRBV6-1 combines with J gene TRBJ2-2; 7 bases map to TRBD2. The CDR3 sequence is 14 residues long. Germline CDR1 reads MNHNS; CDR2 reads SASEGT. The junction had 6 bases not matched to a gene; V was cut back by 6 bases and J by 5 bases. DNA for the CDR3: TGTGCCAGCAGAAGGACTAGTGGGACCGGGGAGCTGTTTTTT. Translating gives CASRRTSGTGELFF.

The chain combines TRBV7-9 with TRBJ2-7; 11 nucleotides align to TRBD2. Germline CDR1 and CDR2: SEHNR and FQNEAQ (reference sequence). Trimming cost V 7 bases and J 2 bases; bases outside gene matches: 4. This CDR3 is built from 14 residues. CDR3 DNA: TGTGCCAGCACCCCGGGACTAGCGGCCTACGAGCAGTACTTC. Translation gives CASTPGLAAYEQYF. The full variable domain, in which reference TRBV7-9 and TRBJ2-7 provide the parts outside the CDR3, is DTGVSQNPRHKITKRGQNVTFRCDPISEHNRLYWYRQTLGQGPEFLTYFQNEAQLEKSRLLSDRFSAERPKGSFSTLEIQRTEQGDSAMYLCASTPGLAAYEQYFGPGTRLTVT.

The chain employs TRBV6-6 and TRBJ1-1; D unresolved. Between the trimmed V and J ends, which lost 5 bases and 4 bases, there was a span of 11 bases. The CDR3 is 13 residues long. The V gene's germline CDR1 is MNHNY and CDR2 SVGAGI (reference sequence). The CDR3 nucleotides are TGTGCCAGCAGTGGTACAGTGAGCACTGAAGCTTTCTTT. It is translated as CASSGTVSTEAFF.

The chain recombines TRBV7-8 with TRBJ2-7; TRBD1 matches at 8 bases. The CDR3 runs 15 residues. V lost 5 bases to trimming and J lost 5 bases; unmatched junction nucleotides: 11. Germline CDR1 is SGHVS and CDR2 is FQNEAQ. The CDR3 nucleotides read TGTGCCAGCAGCAAACCCCAGGGGGCTGGGGACGAGCAGTACTTC. Amino acids: CASSKPQGAGDEQYF.